This T cell receptor (beta chain) was sequenced for a study of T cell repertoires in cytomegalovirus infection. Study information: Both CMV infection and a matching HLA type were indicated by public TCR beta signatures.

This clonotype was counted many times. Via MiXCR, TCRdb re-called the reads, giving one row per CDR3 protein. Of 310,000 or so distinct CDR3 sequences in the sample, around 9.1% are singletons; the top ten hold around 2.6%. The CDR3 is 14 residues long. Germline CDR1 reads DFQATT; CDR2 reads SNEGSKA (reference sequence). The ends were cut back, 0 bases at V and 1 base at J, with 9 bases in the middle. This clonotype was sampled from a human donor in good health (CMV status not recorded). Some clones in this sample may be carry-over from other donors' samples. The V and J genes are TRBV20-1 and TRBJ1-1; the D gene is possibly TRBD1 (6 bases). The specimen sequenced was PBMCs. The DNA for the CDR3 is TGCAGTGCTAGAGAGGGACATCCGAACACTGAAGCTTTCTTT. It encodes CSAREGHPNTEAFF.